This T cell receptor beta chain comes out of a study of blood T cell repertoires in COVID-19. Across the whole study: The United States, Italy and Spain supplied acute and convalescent COVID-19 samples. Sources were T cells, B-cell-depleted T cells, or PBMCs; the material itself was cDNA or gDNA.

Germline CDR1 is SGHTA and CDR2 is FQGNSA. V lost 6 bases and J 0 bases, leaving 16 bases between the germline ends. This CDR3 is 16 amino acids long. Original analysis: Reference gene primer amplification gave estimated nucleated cell counts. TCRdb's copy holds only in-frame clones and misses some; the assay was immunoSEQ multiplex PCR. The V and J calls and clone size were taken over from that table, and D and trimming were inferred from the DNA. This table holds about 54,000 clones, 80% to 90% found once. The chain joins TRBV7-2 to TRBJ2-3; D gene uncertain. The source material was peripheral blood. The clonotype originates from a human donor in a cohort sampled during active COVID-19. DNA for the CDR3: TGTGCCAGCAGTCGGAACCTGAGGCAAAGCACAGATACGCAGTATTTT. Translating it yields CASSRNLRQSTDTQYF. Complete variable domain (other parts from reference TRBV7-2 and TRBJ2-3): GAGVSQSPSNKVTEKGKDVELRCDPISGHTALYWYRQSLGQGLEFLIYFQGNSAPDKSGLPSDRFSAERTGGSVSTLTIQRTQQEDSAVYLCASSRNLRQSTDTQYFGPGTRLTVL.